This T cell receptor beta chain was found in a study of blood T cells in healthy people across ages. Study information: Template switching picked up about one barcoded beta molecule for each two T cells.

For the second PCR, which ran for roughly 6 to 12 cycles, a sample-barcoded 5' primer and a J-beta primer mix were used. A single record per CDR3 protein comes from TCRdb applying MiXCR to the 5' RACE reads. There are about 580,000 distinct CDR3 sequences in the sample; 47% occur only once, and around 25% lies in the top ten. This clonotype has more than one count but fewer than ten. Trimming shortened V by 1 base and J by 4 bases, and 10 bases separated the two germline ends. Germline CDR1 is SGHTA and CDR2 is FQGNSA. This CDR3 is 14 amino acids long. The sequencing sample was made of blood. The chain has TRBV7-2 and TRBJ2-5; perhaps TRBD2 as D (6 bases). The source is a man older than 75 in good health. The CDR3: CASSLGHGGETQYF. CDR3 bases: TGTGCCAGCAGCTTAGGCCACGGGGGAGAGACCCAGTACTTC. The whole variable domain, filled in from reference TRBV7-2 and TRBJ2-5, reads GAGVSQSPSNKVTEKGKDVELRCDPISGHTALYWYRQSLGQGLEFLIYFQGNSAPDKSGLPSDRFSAERTGGSVSTLTIQRTQQEDSAVYLCASSLGHGGETQYFGPGTRLLVL.